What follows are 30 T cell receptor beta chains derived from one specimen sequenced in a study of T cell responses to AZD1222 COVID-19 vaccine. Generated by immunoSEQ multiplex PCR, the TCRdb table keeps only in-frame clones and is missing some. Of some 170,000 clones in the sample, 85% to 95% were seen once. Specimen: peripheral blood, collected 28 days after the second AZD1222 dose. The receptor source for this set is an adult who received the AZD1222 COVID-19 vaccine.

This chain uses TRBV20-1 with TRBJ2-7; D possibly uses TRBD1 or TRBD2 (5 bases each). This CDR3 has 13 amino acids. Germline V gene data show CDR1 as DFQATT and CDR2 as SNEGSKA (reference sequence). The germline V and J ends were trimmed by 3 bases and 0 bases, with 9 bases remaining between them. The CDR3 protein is CSASFGTSYEQYF. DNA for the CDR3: TGCAGTGCTAGTTTCGGGACCTCCTACGAGCAGTACTTC.

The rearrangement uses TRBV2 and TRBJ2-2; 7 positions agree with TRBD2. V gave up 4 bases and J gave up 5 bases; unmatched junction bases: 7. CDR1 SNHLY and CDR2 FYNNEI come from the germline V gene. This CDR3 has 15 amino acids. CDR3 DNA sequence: TGTGCCAGCAGTGGGGCGGGAGCTACTACCGGGGAGCTGTTTTTT. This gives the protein CASSGAGATTGELFF.

CDR3: CAWNGGTSNYGYTF. The CDR3 DNA sequence: TGTGCCTGGAACGGGGGGACCTCTAACTATGGCTACACCTTC. The genes are TRBV30 and TRBJ1-2; D perhaps matches TRBD1 (5 bases). Looked up from germline, CDR1 is GTSNPN and CDR2 is SVGIG (reference sequence). Trimming pared 4 bases from V and 0 bases from J, leaving 12 bases between. This CDR3 spans 14 amino acids.

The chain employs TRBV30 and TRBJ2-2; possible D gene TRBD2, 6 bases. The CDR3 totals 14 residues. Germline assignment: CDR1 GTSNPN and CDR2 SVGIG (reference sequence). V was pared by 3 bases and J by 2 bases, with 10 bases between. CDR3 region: CAWRGLANTGELFF. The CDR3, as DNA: TGTGCCTGGAGGGGACTTGCAAACACCGGGGAGCTGTTTTTT.

The CDR3 coding sequence is TGTGCCAGCAGCGGGGACGGGGTTAAGGACTACAATGAGCAGTTCTTC. Translating it yields CASSGDGVKDYNEQFF. The V call is TRBV13, the J call TRBJ2-1, with D possibly called TRBD1 or TRBD2 (5 bases each). Trimming cost V 5 bases and J 3 bases, with 17 bases left between them. The CDR3 loop spans 16 amino acids. CDR1 is PRHDT and CDR2 is FYEKMQ in the germline V gene (reference sequence).

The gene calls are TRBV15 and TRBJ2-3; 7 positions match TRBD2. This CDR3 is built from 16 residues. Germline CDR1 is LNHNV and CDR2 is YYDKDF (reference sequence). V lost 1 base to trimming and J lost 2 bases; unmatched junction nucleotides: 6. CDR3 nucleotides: TGTGCCACCAGCAGAGTTAAAGCGGGACCCACAGATACGCAGTATTTT. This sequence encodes CATSRVKAGPTDTQYF.

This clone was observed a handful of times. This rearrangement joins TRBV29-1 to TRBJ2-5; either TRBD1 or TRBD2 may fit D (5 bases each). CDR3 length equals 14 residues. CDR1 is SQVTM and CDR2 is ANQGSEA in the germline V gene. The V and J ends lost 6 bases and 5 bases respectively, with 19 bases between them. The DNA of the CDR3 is TGCAGCGTAGGGGACGGGCCCTCGTGGGAGACCCAGTACTTC. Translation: CSVGDGPSWETQYF.

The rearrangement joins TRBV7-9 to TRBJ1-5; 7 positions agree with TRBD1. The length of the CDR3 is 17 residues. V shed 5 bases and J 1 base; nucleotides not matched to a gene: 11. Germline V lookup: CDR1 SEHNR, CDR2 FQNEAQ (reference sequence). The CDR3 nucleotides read TGTGCCAGCAGCCCGACATTAGGGGGCGGGAGCAATCAGCCCCAGCATTTT. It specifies CASSPTLGGGSNQPQHF.

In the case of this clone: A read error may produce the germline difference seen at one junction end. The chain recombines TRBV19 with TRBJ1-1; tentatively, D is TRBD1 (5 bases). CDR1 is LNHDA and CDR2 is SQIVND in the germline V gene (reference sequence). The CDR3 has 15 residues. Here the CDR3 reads CASSPIVGVNTEAFF. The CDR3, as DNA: TGTGCTAGTAGTCCCATAGTAGGGGTGAACACTGAAGCTTTCTTT. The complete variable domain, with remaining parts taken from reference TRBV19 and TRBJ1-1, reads DGGITQSPKYLFRKEGQNVTLSCEQNLNHDAMYWYRQDPGQGLRLIYYSQIVNDFQKGDIAEGYSVSREKKESFPLTVTSAQKNPTAFYLCASSPIVGVNTEAFFGQGTRLTVV.

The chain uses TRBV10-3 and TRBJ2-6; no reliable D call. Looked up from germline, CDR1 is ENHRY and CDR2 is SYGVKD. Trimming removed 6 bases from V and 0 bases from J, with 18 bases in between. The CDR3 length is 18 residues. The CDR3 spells CAIRGVGTSSSGANVLTF. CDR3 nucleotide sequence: TGTGCCATCAGGGGTGTCGGAACTTCGAGCTCTGGGGCCAACGTCCTGACTTTC.

The CDR3: CARSLARGQGGTDTQYF. In nucleotides, the CDR3 is TGTGCCAGAAGCTTGGCCCGCGGCCAGGGGGGGACAGATACGCAGTATTTT. The chain uses TRBV5-3 and TRBJ2-3; TRBD1 or TRBD2 may be the D gene (7 bases each). TRBV5-3 is identified as an open reading frame with a role that is uncertain. The CDR3 extends over 17 amino acids. Between the trimmed V and J ends, which lost 0 bases and 3 bases, there was a span of 17 bases.

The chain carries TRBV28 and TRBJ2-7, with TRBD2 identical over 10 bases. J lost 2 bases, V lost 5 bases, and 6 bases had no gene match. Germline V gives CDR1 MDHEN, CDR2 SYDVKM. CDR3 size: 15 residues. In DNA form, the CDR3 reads TGTGCCAGCAGTACTGTAGCGGGAGGCGCCTACGAGCAGTACTTC. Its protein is CASSTVAGGAYEQYF. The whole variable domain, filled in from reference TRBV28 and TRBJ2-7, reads DVKVTQSSRYLVKRTGEKVFLECVQDMDHENMFWYRQDPGLGLRLIYFSYDVKMKEKGDIPEGYSVSREKKERFSLILESASTNQTSMYLCASSTVAGGAYEQYFGPGTRLTVT.

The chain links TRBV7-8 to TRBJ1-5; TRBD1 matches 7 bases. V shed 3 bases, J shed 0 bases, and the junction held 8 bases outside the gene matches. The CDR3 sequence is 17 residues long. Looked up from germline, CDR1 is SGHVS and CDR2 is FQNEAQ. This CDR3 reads CASSLGQNTYSNQPQHF. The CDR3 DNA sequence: TGTGCCAGCAGCTTGGGACAGAACACTTATAGCAATCAGCCCCAGCATTTT.

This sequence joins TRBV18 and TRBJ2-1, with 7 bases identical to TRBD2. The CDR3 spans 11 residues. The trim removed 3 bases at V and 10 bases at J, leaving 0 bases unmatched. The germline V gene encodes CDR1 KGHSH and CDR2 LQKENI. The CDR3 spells CASSPSGEQFF. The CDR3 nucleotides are TGTGCCAGCTCACCTAGCGGGGAGCAGTTCTTC. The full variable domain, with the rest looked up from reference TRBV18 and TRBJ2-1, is NAGVMQNPRHLVRRRGQEARLRCSPMKGHSHVYWYRQLPEEGLKFMVYLQKENIIDESGMPKERFSAEFPKEGPSILRIQQVVRGDSAAYFCASSPSGEQFFGPGTRLTVL.

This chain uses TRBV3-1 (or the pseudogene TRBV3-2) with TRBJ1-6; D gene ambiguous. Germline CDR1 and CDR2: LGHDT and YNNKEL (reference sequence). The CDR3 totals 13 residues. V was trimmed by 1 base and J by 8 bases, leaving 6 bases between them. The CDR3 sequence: CASSQGFYSPLHF. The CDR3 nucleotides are TGTGCCAGCAGCCAAGGGTTTTATTCACCCCTCCACTTT.

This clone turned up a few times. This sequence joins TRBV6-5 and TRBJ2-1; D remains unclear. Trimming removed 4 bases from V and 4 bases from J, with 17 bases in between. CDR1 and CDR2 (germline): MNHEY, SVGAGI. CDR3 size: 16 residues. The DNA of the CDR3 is TGTGCCAGCAGTTTCCCGGGCCCGAGAGCTTACAATGAGCAGTTCTTC. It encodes CASSFPGPRAYNEQFF.

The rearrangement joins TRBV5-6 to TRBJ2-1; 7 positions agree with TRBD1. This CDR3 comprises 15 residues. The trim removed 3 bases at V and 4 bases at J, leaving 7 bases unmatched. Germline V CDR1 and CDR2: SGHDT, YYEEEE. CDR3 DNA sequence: TGTGCCAGCAGCTCAGACAGGGCAGGTTACAATGAGCAGTTCTTC. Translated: CASSSDRAGYNEQFF.

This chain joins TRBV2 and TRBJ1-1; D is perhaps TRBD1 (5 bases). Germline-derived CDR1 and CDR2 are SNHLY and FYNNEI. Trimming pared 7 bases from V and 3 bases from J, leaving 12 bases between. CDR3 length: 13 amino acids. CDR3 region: CASTPIRDTEAFF. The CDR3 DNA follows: TGTGCCAGCACCCCTATCAGGGACACTGAAGCTTTCTTT.

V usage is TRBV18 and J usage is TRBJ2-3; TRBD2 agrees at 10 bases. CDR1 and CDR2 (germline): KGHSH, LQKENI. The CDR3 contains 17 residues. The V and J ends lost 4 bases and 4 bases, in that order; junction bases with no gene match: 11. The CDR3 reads CASSLDSGLALADTQYF. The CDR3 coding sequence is TGTGCCAGCTCACTAGACTCGGGACTAGCGTTGGCAGATACGCAGTATTTT.

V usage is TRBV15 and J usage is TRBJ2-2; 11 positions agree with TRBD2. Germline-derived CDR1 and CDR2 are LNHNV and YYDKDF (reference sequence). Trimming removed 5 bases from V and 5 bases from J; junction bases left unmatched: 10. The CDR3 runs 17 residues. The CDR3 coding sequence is TGTGCCACCAGCCCCCGGACTAGCGGGCCTTTGACCGGGGAGCTGTTTTTT. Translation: CATSPRTSGPLTGELFF.

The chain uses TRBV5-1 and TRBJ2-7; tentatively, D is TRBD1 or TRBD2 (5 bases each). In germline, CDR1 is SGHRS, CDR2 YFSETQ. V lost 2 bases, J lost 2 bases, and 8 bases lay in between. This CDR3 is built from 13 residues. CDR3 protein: CASSFGATYEQYF. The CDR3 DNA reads TGCGCCAGCAGCTTCGGGGCAACCTACGAGCAGTACTTC.

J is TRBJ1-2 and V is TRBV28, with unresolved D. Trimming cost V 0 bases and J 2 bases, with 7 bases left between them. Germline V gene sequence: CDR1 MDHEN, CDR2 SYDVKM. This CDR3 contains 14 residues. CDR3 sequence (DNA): TGTGCCAGCAGTTTATGGACGGGGAACTATGGCTACACCTTC. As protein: CASSLWTGNYGYTF.

This CDR3 is CASSYSTGTYEQYF. The CDR3 DNA reads TGTGCCAGCAGTTACTCGACAGGTACCTACGAGCAGTACTTC. The V call is TRBV6-2 or TRBV6-3, the J call TRBJ2-7; TRBD1 might be the D (6 bases). With 0 bases removed from V and 2 bases from J, the gap between germline ends came to 8 bases. The CDR3 extends over 14 amino acids. Per germline, CDR1 MNHEY and CDR2 SVGEGT.

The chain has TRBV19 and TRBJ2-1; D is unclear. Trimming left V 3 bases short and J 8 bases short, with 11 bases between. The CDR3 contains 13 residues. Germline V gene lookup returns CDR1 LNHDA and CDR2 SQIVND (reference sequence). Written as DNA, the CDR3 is TGTGCCAGTAGTATCCTCAATAAAGATGAGCAGTTCTTC. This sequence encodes CASSILNKDEQFF.

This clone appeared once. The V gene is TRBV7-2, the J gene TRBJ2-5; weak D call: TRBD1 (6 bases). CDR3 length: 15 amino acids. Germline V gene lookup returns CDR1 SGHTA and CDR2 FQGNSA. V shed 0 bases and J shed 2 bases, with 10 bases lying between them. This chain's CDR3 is CASSLAGHPQETQYF. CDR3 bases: TGTGCCAGCAGCTTAGCGGGACACCCTCAAGAGACCCAGTACTTC.

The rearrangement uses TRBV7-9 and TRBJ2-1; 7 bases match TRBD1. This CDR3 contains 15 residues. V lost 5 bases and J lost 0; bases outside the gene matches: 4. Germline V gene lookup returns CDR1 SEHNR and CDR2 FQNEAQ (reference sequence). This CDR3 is CASSTGETSYNEQFF. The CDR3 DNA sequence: TGTGCCAGCAGCACAGGGGAGACCTCCTACAATGAGCAGTTCTTC.

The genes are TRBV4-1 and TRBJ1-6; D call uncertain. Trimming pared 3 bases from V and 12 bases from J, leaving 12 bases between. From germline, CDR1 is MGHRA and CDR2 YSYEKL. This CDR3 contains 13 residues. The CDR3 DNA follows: TGCGCCAGCAGCCAGGGCGAGGGTAGACCCCTCCACTTT. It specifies CASSQGEGRPLHF.

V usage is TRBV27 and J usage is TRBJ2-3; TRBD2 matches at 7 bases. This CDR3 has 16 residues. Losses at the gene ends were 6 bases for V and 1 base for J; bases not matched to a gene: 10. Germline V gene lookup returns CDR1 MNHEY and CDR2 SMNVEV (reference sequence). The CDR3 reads CASRDLAVGGTDTQYF. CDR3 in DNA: TGTGCCAGCAGAGATCTAGCGGTGGGGGGCACAGATACGCAGTATTTT.

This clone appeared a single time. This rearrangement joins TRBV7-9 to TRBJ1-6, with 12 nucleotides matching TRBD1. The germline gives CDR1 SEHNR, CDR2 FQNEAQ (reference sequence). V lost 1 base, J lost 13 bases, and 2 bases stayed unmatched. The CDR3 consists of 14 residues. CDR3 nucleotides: TGTGCCAGCAGCTTAGAGGGACAGGGGGCGCCCCTCCACTTT. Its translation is CASSLEGQGAPLHF.

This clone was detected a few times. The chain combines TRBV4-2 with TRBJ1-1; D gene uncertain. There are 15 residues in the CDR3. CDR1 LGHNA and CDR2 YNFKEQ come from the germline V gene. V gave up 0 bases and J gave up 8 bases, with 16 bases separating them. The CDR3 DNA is TGTGCCAGCAGCCAAGAAGATGGGTTCTATCCCGAAGCTTTCTTT. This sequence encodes CASSQEDGFYPEAFF.